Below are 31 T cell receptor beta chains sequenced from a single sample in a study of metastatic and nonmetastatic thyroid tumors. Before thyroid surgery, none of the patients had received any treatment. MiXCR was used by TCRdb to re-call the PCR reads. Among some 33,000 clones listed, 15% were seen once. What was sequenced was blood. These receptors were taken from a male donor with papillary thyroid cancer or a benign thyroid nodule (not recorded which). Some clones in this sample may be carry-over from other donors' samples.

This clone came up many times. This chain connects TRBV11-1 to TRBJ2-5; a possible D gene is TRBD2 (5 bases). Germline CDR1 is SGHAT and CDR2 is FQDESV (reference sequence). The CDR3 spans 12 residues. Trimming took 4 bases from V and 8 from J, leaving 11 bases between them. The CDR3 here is CASSSTRTTQYF. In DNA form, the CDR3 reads TGTGCCAGCAGCTCAACCCGGACTACCCAGTACTTC.

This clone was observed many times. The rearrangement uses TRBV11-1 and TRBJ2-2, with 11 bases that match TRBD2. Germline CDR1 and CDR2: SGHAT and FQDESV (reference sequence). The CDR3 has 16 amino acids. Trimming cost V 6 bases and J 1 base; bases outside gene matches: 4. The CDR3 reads CASRDTSGGNTGELFF. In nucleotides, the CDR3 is TGTGCCAGCAGGGATACTAGCGGGGGGAACACCGGGGAGCTGTTTTTT.

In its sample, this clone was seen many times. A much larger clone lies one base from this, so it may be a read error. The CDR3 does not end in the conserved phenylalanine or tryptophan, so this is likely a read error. The CDR3: CASRDRGTDTQYL. The CDR3 coding sequence is TGTGCCAGCCGGGACAGGGGCACAGATACGCAGTATCTT. The chain couples TRBV19 to TRBJ2-3; 9 bases map to TRBD1. Germline CDR1 is LNHDA and CDR2 is SQIVND (reference sequence). Trimming cost V 9 bases and J 1 base; bases outside gene matches: 2. This CDR3 has 13 residues.

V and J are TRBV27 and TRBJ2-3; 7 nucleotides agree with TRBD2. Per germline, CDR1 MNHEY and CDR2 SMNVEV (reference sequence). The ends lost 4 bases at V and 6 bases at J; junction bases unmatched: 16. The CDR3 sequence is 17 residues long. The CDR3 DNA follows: TGTGCCAGCAGTTGTACGGGAGGCGGCCGTTACACGGATACGCAGTATTTT. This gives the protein CASSCTGGGRYTDTQYF.

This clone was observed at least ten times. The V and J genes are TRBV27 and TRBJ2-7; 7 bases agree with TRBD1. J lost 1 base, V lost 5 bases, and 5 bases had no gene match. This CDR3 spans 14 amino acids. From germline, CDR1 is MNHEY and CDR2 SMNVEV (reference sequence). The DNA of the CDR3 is TGTGCCAGCAGTCCTTGGGACAGTTCCTACGAGCAGTACTTC. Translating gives CASSPWDSSYEQYF.

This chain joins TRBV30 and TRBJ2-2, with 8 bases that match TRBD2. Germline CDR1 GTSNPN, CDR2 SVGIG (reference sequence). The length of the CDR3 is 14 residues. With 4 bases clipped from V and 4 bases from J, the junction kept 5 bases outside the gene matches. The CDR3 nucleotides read TGTGCCTGGACTGGCGGGAGGTTCACCGGGGAGCTGTTTTTT. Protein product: CAWTGGRFTGELFF. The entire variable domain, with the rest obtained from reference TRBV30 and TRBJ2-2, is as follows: SQTIHQWPATLVQPVGSPLSLECTVEGTSNPNLYWYRQAAGRGLQLLFYSVGIGQISSEVPQNLSASRPQDRQFILSSKKLLLSDSGFYLCAWTGGRFTGELFFGEGSRLTVL.

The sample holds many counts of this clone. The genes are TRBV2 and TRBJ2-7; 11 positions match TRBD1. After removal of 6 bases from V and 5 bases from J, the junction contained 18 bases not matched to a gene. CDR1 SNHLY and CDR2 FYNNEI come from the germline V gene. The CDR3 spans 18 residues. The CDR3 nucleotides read TGTGCCAGCAGCGCCCCTGAATATGGACAGGGGGCGAAAGACGAGCAGTACTTC. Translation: CASSAPEYGQGAKDEQYF.

The CDR3 DNA is TGTGCCAGCAGTTTATCTGGGCAGCATAGCAATCAGCCCCAGCATTTT. Its translation is CASSLSGQHSNQPQHF. The genes are TRBV12-3 or TRBV12-4 and TRBJ1-5; D unresolved. V lost 2 bases to trimming and J lost 0 bases, with 11 bases between them. This CDR3 has 16 amino acids.

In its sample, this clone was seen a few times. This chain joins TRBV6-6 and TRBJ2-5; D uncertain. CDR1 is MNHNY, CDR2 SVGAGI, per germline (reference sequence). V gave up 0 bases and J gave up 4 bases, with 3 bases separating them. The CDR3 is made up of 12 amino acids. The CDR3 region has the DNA TGTGCCAGCAGTTACTCGGGAGAGACCCAGTACTTC. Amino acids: CASSYSGETQYF.

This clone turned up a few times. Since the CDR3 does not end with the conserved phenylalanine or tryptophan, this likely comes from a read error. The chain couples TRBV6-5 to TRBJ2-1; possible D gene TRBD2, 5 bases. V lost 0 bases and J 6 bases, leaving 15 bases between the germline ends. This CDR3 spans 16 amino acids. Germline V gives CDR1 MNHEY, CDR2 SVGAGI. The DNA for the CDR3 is TGTGCCAGCAGTTACTCGGCTAGAGGGAGTTCCAATGAGCAGTTCTTA. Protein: CASSYSARGSSNEQFL.

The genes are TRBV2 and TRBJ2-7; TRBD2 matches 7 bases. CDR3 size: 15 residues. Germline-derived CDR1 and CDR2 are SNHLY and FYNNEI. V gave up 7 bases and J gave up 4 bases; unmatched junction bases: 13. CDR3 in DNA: TGTGCCAGCACAAGAACGGGGGGAGGGATTTACGAGCAGTACTTC. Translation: CASTRTGGGIYEQYF.

The DNA of the CDR3 is TGTGCCAGCATGGATACTAGTGGGGGGAACACCGGGGAGCTGTTTTTT. This gives the protein CASMDTSGGNTGELFF. The chain couples TRBV11-1 to TRBJ2-2; D may match TRBD1 or TRBD2 (5 bases each). V was clipped by 7 bases and J by 1 base, with 16 bases between them. Germline V CDR1 and CDR2: SGHAT, FQDESV (reference sequence). CDR3 size: 16 residues.

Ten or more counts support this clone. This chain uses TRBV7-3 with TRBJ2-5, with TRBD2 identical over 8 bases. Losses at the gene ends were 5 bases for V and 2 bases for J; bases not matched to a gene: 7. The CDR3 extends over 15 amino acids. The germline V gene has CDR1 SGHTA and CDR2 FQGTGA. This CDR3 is CASSRAGAVQETQYF. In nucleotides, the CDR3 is TGTGCCAGCAGCCGAGCGGGAGCCGTGCAAGAGACCCAGTACTTC.

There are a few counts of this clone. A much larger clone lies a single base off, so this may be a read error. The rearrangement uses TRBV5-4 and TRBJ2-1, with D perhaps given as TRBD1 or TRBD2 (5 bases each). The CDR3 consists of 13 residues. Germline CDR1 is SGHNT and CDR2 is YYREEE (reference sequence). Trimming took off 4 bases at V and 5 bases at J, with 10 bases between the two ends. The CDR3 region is CASSQGPNNEQFF. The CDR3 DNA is TGTGCCAGCAGCCAGGGACCTAACAATGAGCAGTTCTTC.

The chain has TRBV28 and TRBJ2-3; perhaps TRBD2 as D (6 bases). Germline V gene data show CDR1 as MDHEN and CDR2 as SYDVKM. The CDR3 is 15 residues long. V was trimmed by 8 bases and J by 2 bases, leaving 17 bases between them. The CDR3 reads CASGDGLRHTDTQYF. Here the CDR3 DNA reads TGTGCCAGCGGGGATGGACTACGCCACACAGATACGCAGTATTTT.

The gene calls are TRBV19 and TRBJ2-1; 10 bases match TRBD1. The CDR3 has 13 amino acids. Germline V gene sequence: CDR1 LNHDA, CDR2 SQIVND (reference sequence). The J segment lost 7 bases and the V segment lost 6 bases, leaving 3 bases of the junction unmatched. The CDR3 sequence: CASRTGGGNEQFF. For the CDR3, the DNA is TGTGCCAGTAGGACAGGGGGCGGGAATGAGCAGTTCTTC. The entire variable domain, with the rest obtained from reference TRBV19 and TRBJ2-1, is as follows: DGGITQSPKYLFRKEGQNVTLSCEQNLNHDAMYWYRQDPGQGLRLIYYSQIVNDFQKGDIAEGYSVSREKKESFPLTVTSAQKNPTAFYLCASRTGGGNEQFFGPGTRLTVL.

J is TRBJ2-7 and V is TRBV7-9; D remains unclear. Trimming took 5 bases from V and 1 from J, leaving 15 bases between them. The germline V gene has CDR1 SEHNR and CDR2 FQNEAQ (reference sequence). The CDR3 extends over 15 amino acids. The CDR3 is CASSPAPGDSYEQYV. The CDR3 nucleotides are TGTGCCAGCAGCCCAGCCCCTGGAGATTCCTACGAGCAGTACGTC.

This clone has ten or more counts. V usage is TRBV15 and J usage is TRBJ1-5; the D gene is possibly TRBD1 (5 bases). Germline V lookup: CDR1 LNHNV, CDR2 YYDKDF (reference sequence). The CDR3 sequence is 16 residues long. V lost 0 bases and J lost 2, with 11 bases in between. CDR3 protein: CATSRETLGGNQPQHF. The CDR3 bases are TGTGCCACCAGCAGAGAGACCCTAGGGGGCAATCAGCCCCAGCATTTT.

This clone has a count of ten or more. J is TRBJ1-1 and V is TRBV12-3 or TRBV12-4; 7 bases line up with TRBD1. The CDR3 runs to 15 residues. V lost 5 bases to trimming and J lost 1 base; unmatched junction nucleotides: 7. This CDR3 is CASSPRQGGNTEAFF. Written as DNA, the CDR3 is TGTGCCAGCAGTCCCCGACAGGGAGGGAACACTGAAGCTTTCTTT.

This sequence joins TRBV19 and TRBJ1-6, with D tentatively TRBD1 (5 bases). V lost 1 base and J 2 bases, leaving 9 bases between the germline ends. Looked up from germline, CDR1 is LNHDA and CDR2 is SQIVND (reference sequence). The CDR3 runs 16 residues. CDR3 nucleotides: TGTGCCAGTAGTATAGCCGGGACCACCTATAATTCACCCCTCCACTTT. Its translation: CASSIAGTTYNSPLHF. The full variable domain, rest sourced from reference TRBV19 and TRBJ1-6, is DGGITQSPKYLFRKEGQNVTLSCEQNLNHDAMYWYRQDPGQGLRLIYYSQIVNDFQKGDIAEGYSVSREKKESFPLTVTSAQKNPTAFYLCASSIAGTTYNSPLHFGNGTRLTVT.

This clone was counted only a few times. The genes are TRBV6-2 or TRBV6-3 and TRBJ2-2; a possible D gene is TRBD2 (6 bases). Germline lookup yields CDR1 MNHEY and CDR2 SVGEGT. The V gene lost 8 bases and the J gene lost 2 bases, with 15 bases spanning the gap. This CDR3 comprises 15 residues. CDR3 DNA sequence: TGTGCCAGCTCTCATGGAGGGCCAAACACCGGGGAGCTGTTTTTT. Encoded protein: CASSHGGPNTGELFF.

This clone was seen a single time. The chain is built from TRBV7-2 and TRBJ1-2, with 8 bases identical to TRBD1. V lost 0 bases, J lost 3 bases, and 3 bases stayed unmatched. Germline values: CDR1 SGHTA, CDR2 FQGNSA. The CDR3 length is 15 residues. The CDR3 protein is CASSLAPGGDYGYTF. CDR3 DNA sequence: TGTGCCAGCAGCTTAGCACCAGGGGGCGACTATGGCTACACCTTC.

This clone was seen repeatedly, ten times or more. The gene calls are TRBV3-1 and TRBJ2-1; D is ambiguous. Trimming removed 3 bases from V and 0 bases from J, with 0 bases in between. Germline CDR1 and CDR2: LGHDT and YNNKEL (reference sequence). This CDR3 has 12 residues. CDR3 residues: CASSHSYNEQFF. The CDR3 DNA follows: TGTGCCAGCAGCCACTCCTACAATGAGCAGTTCTTC.

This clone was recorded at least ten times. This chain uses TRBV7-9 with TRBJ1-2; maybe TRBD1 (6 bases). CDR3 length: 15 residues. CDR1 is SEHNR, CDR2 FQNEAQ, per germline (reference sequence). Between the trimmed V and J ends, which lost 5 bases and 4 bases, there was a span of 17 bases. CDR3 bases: TGTGCCAGCAGCGCGTCCCACACAGGGACCTATGGCTACACCTTC. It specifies CASSASHTGTYGYTF.

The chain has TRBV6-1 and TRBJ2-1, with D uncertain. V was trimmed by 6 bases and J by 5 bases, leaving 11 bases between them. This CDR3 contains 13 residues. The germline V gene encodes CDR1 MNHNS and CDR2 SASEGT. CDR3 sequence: CASRLWSDNEQFF. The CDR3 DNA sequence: TGTGCCAGCAGACTGTGGTCGGACAATGAGCAGTTCTTC.

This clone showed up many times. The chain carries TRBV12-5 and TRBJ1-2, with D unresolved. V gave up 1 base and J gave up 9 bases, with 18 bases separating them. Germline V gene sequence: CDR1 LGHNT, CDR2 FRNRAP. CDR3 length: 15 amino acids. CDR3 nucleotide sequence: TGTGCTAGTGGTTTGGCCGACTCGGGTTTAGGGAGCTACACCTTC. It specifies CASGLADSGLGSYTF.

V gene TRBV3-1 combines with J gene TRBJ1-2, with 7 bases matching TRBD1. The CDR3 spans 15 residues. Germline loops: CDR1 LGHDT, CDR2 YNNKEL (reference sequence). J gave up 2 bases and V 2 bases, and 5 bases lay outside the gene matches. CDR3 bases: TGTGCCAGCAGCCAACCTCACAGGGGAAACTATGGCTACACCTTC. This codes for CASSQPHRGNYGYTF.

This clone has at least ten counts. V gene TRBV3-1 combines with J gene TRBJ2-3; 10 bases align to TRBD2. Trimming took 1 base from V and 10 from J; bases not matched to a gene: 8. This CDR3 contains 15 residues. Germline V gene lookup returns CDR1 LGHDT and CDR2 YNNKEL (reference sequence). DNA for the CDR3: TGTGCCAGCAGCCAAGCCAGGACTAGCGGTTCGGCGCAGTATTTT. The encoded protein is CASSQARTSGSAQYF.

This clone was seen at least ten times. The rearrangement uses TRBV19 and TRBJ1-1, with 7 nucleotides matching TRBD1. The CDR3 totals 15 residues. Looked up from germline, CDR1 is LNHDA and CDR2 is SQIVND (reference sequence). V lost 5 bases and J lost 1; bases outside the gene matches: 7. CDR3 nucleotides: TGTGCCAGTAGTCCAGGGGGGGAAAGGAACACTGAAGCTTTCTTT. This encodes CASSPGGERNTEAFF.

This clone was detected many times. CDR3 sequence (DNA): TGCAGTGCTTTTAGGGGACAGGGCTACAATGAGCAGTTCTTC. This gives the protein CSAFRGQGYNEQFF. The genes are TRBV20-1 and TRBJ2-1; the match to TRBD1 covers 9 bases. V lost 5 bases, J lost 3 bases, and 5 bases stayed unmatched. CDR3 length equals 14 residues. Germline V gene data show CDR1 as DFQATT and CDR2 as SNEGSKA (reference sequence).

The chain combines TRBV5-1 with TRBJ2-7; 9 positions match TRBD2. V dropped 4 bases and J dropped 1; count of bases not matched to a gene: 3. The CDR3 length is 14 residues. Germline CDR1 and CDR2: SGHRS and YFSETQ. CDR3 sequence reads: CASSPTSGSYEQYF. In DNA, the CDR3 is TGCGCCAGCAGCCCGACTAGCGGATCCTACGAGCAGTACTTC.